Below, 32 T cell receptor beta chains from the same sample are listed, as sequenced in a study of blood T cell repertoires in COVID-19. Assay used: immunoSEQ multiplex PCR; TCRdb lists only in-frame clones, some missing. This table has hundreds of thousands of clones, under 90% appearing once. Sequenced input: peripheral blood. These receptors were taken from a woman older than 75 with active or convalescent COVID-19.

The rearrangement joins TRBV5-1 to TRBJ1-2, with TRBD1 identical over 7 bases. J gave up 4 bases and V 4 bases, and 4 bases lay outside the gene matches. Germline CDR1 reads SGHRS; CDR2 reads YFSETQ. This CDR3 comprises 13 residues. CDR3 DNA sequence: TGCGCCAGCAGCCCGGGACAGATCTATGGCTACACCTTC. This sequence encodes CASSPGQIYGYTF.

Of note for this clone: The junction shows a germline mismatch at one end, possibly a read error. The V gene is TRBV11-2, the J gene TRBJ2-7, with 14 bases aligning to TRBD2. From germline, CDR1 is SGHAT and CDR2 FQNNGV. CDR3 length equals 14 residues. The CDR3 loop reads CASSSPWTSGRNFF. In nucleotides, the CDR3 is TGTGCCAGCAGCTCGCCCTGGACTAGCGGGAGGAATTTTTTC.

The genes are TRBV21-1 and TRBJ2-5; the table names TRBD2, a call not compared with the DNA. TRBV21-1 is flagged as a pseudogene. This CDR3 is 18 amino acids long. DNA of the CDR3: TGTGCCAGCAGCAAACGCTGCCTAGCGGGGGACTACCAAGAGACCCAGTACTTC. Amino acid sequence: CASSKRCLAGDYQETQYF.

The chain is built from TRBV19 and TRBJ2-1, with 8 bases matching TRBD2. V shed 1 base, J shed 9 bases, and the junction held 11 bases outside the gene matches. The CDR3 extends over 16 amino acids. Germline V lookup: CDR1 LNHDA, CDR2 SQIVND (reference sequence). The CDR3 DNA is TGTGCCAGTAGTATAGGGGGAGCGGGGGTTTTTGGTGAGCAGTTCTTC. Its protein is CASSIGGAGVFGEQFF.

The V gene is TRBV15, the J gene TRBJ1-3; D is ambiguous. There are 15 residues in the CDR3. Germline CDR1 is LNHNV and CDR2 is YYDKDF (reference sequence). V lost 9 bases, J lost 4 bases, and 19 bases lay in between. The CDR3 DNA reads TGTGCCACAAGTAACCGGGATTTGGGAGGAAACACCATATATTTT. Amino acid sequence: CATSNRDLGGNTIYF.

This clone has a handful of counts. This CDR3 is CASSYIYEQYF. The CDR3 DNA follows: TGTGCCAGCAGCTACATCTACGAGCAGTACTTC. The chain carries TRBV5-5 and TRBJ2-7; D gene ambiguous. The V end lost 3 bases, the J end lost 3 bases, and 4 bases lay between the germline ends. CDR1 is SGHKS and CDR2 is YYEKEE in the germline V gene (reference sequence). The CDR3 loop spans 11 amino acids.

CDR3 sequence reads: CASSSSSVLQETQYF. In DNA, the CDR3 is TGTGCCAGCAGTTCCTCTAGTGTCCTACAAGAGACCCAGTACTTC. J is TRBJ2-5 and V is TRBV27, with D unclear. The V gene's germline CDR1 is MNHEY and CDR2 SMNVEV (reference sequence). The ends were cut back, 4 bases at V and 2 bases at J, with 14 bases in the middle. This CDR3 comprises 15 residues.

This chain connects TRBV5-4 to TRBJ2-5; TRBD1 is a possible D gene (6 bases). V was shortened by 1 base and J by 5 bases, with 12 bases between the two germline ends. Germline V gene sequence: CDR1 SGHNT, CDR2 YYREEE (reference sequence). The CDR3 is 14 residues long. The CDR3 loop reads CASSLQAGAETQYF. The CDR3 region has the DNA TGTGCCAGCAGCTTGCAAGCAGGGGCTGAGACCCAGTACTTC.

The chain combines TRBV3-1 (or the pseudogene TRBV3-2) with TRBJ2-1; 9 bases match TRBD2. The J segment lost 4 bases and the V segment lost 4 bases, leaving 17 bases of the junction unmatched. CDR3 length equals 19 residues. Germline-derived CDR1 and CDR2 are LGHDT and YNNKEL (reference sequence). CDR3 in DNA: TGTGCCAGCAGCCTCCTGGTAGCGGGGGCTAAAGGAGGATACAATGAGCAGTTCTTC. Translated: CASSLLVAGAKGGYNEQFF.

The chain employs TRBV13 and TRBJ1-1; unclear D gene. The CDR3 consists of 14 residues. Germline-derived CDR1 and CDR2 are PRHDT and FYEKMQ (reference sequence). Trimming took off 5 bases at V and 4 bases at J, with 14 bases between the two ends. The CDR3 coding sequence is TGTGCCAGCAGCCCGCGGACGGGAAGCACTGAAGCTTTCTTT. This sequence encodes CASSPRTGSTEAFF.

This clone was observed a few times. This chain joins TRBV18 and TRBJ2-1; D is perhaps TRBD2 (5 bases). V gave up 0 bases and J gave up 5 bases, with 14 bases separating them. Germline CDR1 reads KGHSH; CDR2 reads LQKENI. This CDR3 has 16 residues. The CDR3 region has the DNA TGTGCCAGCTCACCACCCCGGTCGGCGGGCGACAATGAGCAGTTCTTC. Translated: CASSPPRSAGDNEQFF.

V and J are TRBV5-6 and TRBJ1-2, with TRBD1 matching over 7 bases. Looked up from germline, CDR1 is SGHDT and CDR2 is YYEEEE. The V segment lost 1 base and the J segment 4 bases; nucleotides outside the gene matches: 4. This CDR3 is built from 14 residues. CDR3 in DNA: TGTGCCAGCAGCTTGTATAACAGGGGCTATGGCTACACCTTC. It yields the protein CASSLYNRGYGYTF.

This clone was observed a handful of times. The rearrangement joins TRBV13 to TRBJ1-1; no firm D call. CDR1 and CDR2 from the germline V gene are PRHDT and FYEKMQ (reference sequence). V gave up 4 bases and J gave up 5 bases, with 8 bases separating them. This CDR3 contains 12 residues. The CDR3 nucleotides read TGTGCCAGCAGCTCCAGGCAGACTGAAGCTTTCTTT. Translation: CASSSRQTEAFF.

V and J are TRBV27 and TRBJ2-7; D not resolved. This CDR3 is 14 amino acids long. Trimming took off 3 bases at V and 3 bases at J, with 12 bases between the two ends. The V gene's germline CDR1 is MNHEY and CDR2 SMNVEV (reference sequence). The CDR3 loop is CASSFSPTDYEQYF. CDR3 bases: TGTGCCAGCAGTTTTAGCCCTACGGACTACGAGCAGTACTTC.

V and J are TRBV6-2 or TRBV6-3 and TRBJ2-3, with 8 bases fitting TRBD2. From germline, CDR1 is MNHEY and CDR2 SVGEGT. V dropped 5 bases and J dropped 2; count of bases not matched to a gene: 9. This CDR3 has 16 amino acids. The CDR3: CASSRLPGGVTDTQYF. The CDR3, as DNA: TGTGCCAGCAGTCGGCTCCCCGGGGGGGTCACAGATACGCAGTATTTT.

The V and J genes are TRBV4-1 and TRBJ2-5, with D possibly matching TRBD2 (6 bases). This CDR3 region has 14 residues. V lost 1 base to trimming and J lost 5 bases, with 11 bases between them. CDR1 is MGHRA, CDR2 YSYEKL, per germline. The CDR3 protein is CASSQGGRGETQYF. The CDR3 DNA reads as TGCGCCAGCAGCCAAGGAGGACGGGGGGAGACCCAGTACTTC.

This chain joins TRBV18 and TRBJ2-1; the match to TRBD1 covers 7 bases. Germline CDR1 and CDR2: KGHSH and LQKENI. CDR3 size: 15 residues. Trimming cost V 0 bases and J 10 bases; bases outside gene matches: 9. This CDR3 reads CASSPPSRGIGEQFF. The CDR3 DNA follows: TGTGCCAGCTCACCACCCTCCAGGGGGATAGGCGAGCAGTTCTTC.

This chain joins TRBV27 and TRBJ2-1; the match to TRBD2 covers 10 bases. The CDR3 has 14 amino acids. Germline V gene sequence: CDR1 MNHEY, CDR2 SMNVEV (reference sequence). V lost 6 bases and J lost 6; bases outside the gene matches: 5. CDR3 in amino acids: CASRSSGGLNEQFF. CDR3 sequence (DNA): TGTGCCAGCAGGTCTAGCGGGGGTCTCAATGAGCAGTTCTTC.

J is TRBJ1-2 and V is TRBV6-6; D remains ambiguous. There are 14 residues in the CDR3. Deletions cut 6 bases from V and 4 bases from J, with 15 bases between. From germline, CDR1 is MNHNY and CDR2 SVGAGI (reference sequence). The CDR3 loop is CASSRRGPGYGYTF. The DNA of the CDR3 is TGTGCCAGCAGCCGACGAGGGCCTGGCTATGGCTACACCTTC.

This rearrangement joins TRBV29-1 to TRBJ2-3; TRBD1 matches 9 bases. The CDR3 runs 14 residues. Germline V gene sequence: CDR1 SQVTM, CDR2 ANQGSEA. Losses at the gene ends were 5 bases for V and 6 bases for J; bases not matched to a gene: 9. CDR3 region: CSVTTGGAWDTQYF. For the CDR3, the DNA is TGCAGCGTTACAACAGGGGGCGCATGGGATACGCAGTATTTT.

In this sample, this clone turned up once. The J gene is TRBJ1-2, the V gene TRBV3-1 (or the pseudogene TRBV3-2); TRBD1 might be the D (5 bases). This CDR3 is 15 amino acids long. Germline V gives CDR1 LGHDT, CDR2 YNNKEL (reference sequence). The V and J ends lost 5 bases and 2 bases respectively, with 15 bases between them. The CDR3 nucleotides are TGTGCCAGCAGCTTTCAGGGCTCGGGCAACTATGGCTACACCTTC. Translated: CASSFQGSGNYGYTF.

The V and J genes are TRBV5-4 and TRBJ2-7; TRBD2 matches at 10 bases. Germline lookup yields CDR1 SGHNT and CDR2 YYREEE (reference sequence). V shed 4 bases and J 0 bases; nucleotides not matched to a gene: 4. The CDR3 has 15 residues. The chain's CDR3 is CASSPRTSGSYEQYF. The CDR3 region has the DNA TGTGCCAGCAGCCCGAGGACTAGCGGCTCCTACGAGCAGTACTTC.

This rearrangement joins TRBV7-2 to TRBJ1-4; 7 bases are a match to TRBD1. The ends lost 1 base at V and 8 bases at J; junction bases unmatched: 7. Germline V gives CDR1 SGHTA, CDR2 FQGNSA. CDR3 length: 15 amino acids. CDR3 sequence: CASSLVGTAEEKLFF. The CDR3 DNA reads as TGTGCCAGCAGCTTAGTGGGGACAGCTGAAGAAAAACTGTTTTTT.

This chain links TRBV7-2 with TRBJ2-7, with TRBD1 matching 9 bases. The CDR3 is 16 residues long. The germline gives CDR1 SGHTA, CDR2 FQGNSA. V dropped 3 bases and J dropped 0; count of bases not matched to a gene: 6. In DNA, the CDR3 is TGTGCCAGCAGCTTTCAGCCGGGACAGGGCTCCTACGAGCAGTACTTC. This sequence encodes CASSFQPGQGSYEQYF. The whole variable domain, remainder taken from reference TRBV7-2 and TRBJ2-7, is GAGVSQSPSNKVTEKGKDVELRCDPISGHTALYWYRQSLGQGLEFLIYFQGNSAPDKSGLPSDRFSAERTGGSVSTLTIQRTQQEDSAVYLCASSFQPGQGSYEQYFGPGTRLTVT.

The chain combines TRBV5-1 with TRBJ2-1; 9 bases are shared with TRBD2. This CDR3 contains 15 residues. V gave up 5 bases and J gave up 6 bases; unmatched junction bases: 9. CDR1 and CDR2 from the germline V gene are SGHRS and YFSETQ. The CDR3 DNA reads TGCGCCAGCAGGGATGTCCGCGGGGGGGCCAATGAGCAGTTCTTC. It yields the protein CASRDVRGGANEQFF.

The CDR3 sequence is CASSQEIGAGAHTGELFF. The CDR3 DNA reads TGTGCCAGCAGCCAAGAGATTGGAGCGGGGGCTCACACCGGGGAGCTGTTTTTT. The chain recombines TRBV3-1 (or the pseudogene TRBV3-2) with TRBJ2-2; TRBD2 matches at 8 bases. The CDR3 extends over 18 amino acids. Germline values: CDR1 LGHDT, CDR2 YNNKEL (reference sequence). V shed 0 bases, J shed 3 bases, and the junction held 9 bases outside the gene matches.

The V call is TRBV4-1, the J call TRBJ2-1; 12 bases are a match to TRBD2. This CDR3 region has 17 residues. V dropped 2 bases and J dropped 7; count of bases not matched to a gene: 9. CDR1 and CDR2 (germline): MGHRA, YSYEKL. CDR3: CASSQSRLAGVVNEQFF. CDR3 sequence (DNA): TGCGCCAGCAGCCAATCAAGACTAGCGGGAGTTGTAAATGAGCAGTTCTTC.

This clone was detected only a few times. The chain couples TRBV24-1 to TRBJ2-7; the match to TRBD2 covers 10 bases. The germline CDR1 and CDR2 sequences are KGHDR and SFDVKD. This CDR3 contains 13 residues. V lost 4 bases, J lost 10 bases, and 6 bases stayed unmatched. CDR3 in amino acids: CATSEGLASVQYF. CDR3 DNA: TGTGCCACCAGTGAGGGACTAGCGTCAGTACAGTACTTC.

This clone was detected only once. The gene calls are TRBV4-2 and TRBJ2-5, with 8 bases lining up with TRBD2. Trimming took 0 bases from V and 0 from J; bases not matched to a gene: 9. CDR3 length: 18 residues. Germline values: CDR1 LGHNA, CDR2 YNFKEQ. The CDR3 loop reads CASSQDRARGAYQETQYF. CDR3 nucleotides: TGTGCCAGCAGCCAAGACAGGGCGCGGGGGGCGTACCAAGAGACCCAGTACTTC.

The chain has TRBV30 and TRBJ2-5; TRBD1 is a possible D gene (5 bases). The germline V gene has CDR1 GTSNPN and CDR2 SVGIG (reference sequence). Trimming stripped 0 bases from V and 1 base from J, with 6 bases between. The CDR3 has 13 amino acids. In nucleotides, the CDR3 is TGTGCCTGGAGTGTGACAGCCCAAGAGACCCAGTACTTC. The encoded protein is CAWSVTAQETQYF.

DNA of the CDR3: TGCGCCAGCAGCCAAAAAATATCAGACGAAGATTGGGGCGGAAACACCATATATTTT. This translates into CASSQKISDEDWGGNTIYF. The chain is built from TRBV5-1 and TRBJ1-3, with D possibly being TRBD1 (5 bases). The CDR3 runs 19 residues. Per the germline V gene, CDR1 is SGHRS and CDR2 is YFSETQ. V shed 4 bases and J shed 4 bases, with 27 bases lying between them.

V gene TRBV7-2 combines with J gene TRBJ2-7, with 8 nucleotides matching TRBD2. V gave up 0 bases and J gave up 3 bases; unmatched junction bases: 4. From germline, CDR1 is SGHTA and CDR2 FQGNSA. This CDR3 spans 15 amino acids. CDR3 DNA sequence: TGTGCCAGCAGCTTAGCACTAGCGGAATACTACGAGCAGTACTTC. Translated: CASSLALAEYYEQYF.